This entry is about one T cell receptor (beta chain). TCRdb's table, derived via immunoSEQ multiplex PCR, lists solely in-frame clones and lacks some. The sample contains about 130,000 clones, 93% of which appear only once. The sample belongs to a study of T cell responses to AZD1222 COVID-19 vaccine. This CDR3 contains 16 residues. The germline CDR1 and CDR2 sequences are MNHEY and SMNVEV (reference sequence). Trimming cost V 4 bases and J 4 bases, with 16 bases left between them. The sample here was peripheral blood, taken on day 0 of AZD1222 vaccination. V is TRBV27 and J is TRBJ1-4; D remains unclear. This TCR derives from an adult in good health. The CDR3 DNA reads as TGTGCCAGCAGTTCCCGAGATGGACGGGGTAATGAAAAACTGTTTTTT. This translates into CASSSRDGRGNEKLFF. Full variable domain (missing parts from reference TRBV27 and TRBJ1-4): EAQVTQNPRYLITVTGKKLTVTCSQNMNHEYMSWYRQDPGLGLRQIYYSMNVEVTDKGDVPEGYKVSRKEKRNFPLILESPSPNQTSLYFCASSSRDGRGNEKLFFGSGTQLSVL.